This T cell receptor beta chain derives from a study of Ad26.COV2.S vaccination and SARS-CoV-2 variants. Only in-frame clones appear in the TCRdb table, and some are missing; sequencing was by immunoSEQ multiplex PCR. The sample consists of 400,000 or so clones, around 85% of them appearing once. Treatment indicated: around 19 received Ad26.COV2.S at low or high dose, single or two shots; a few received placebo; per-sample allocation not given. At day 63 after the first vaccine or placebo injection, samples were drawn. Donation was by an adult aged 18-55 years who was in Boston. Only one count was recorded for this clone. The material sequenced was peripheral blood, taken in a trial of Ad26.COV2.S vaccine versus placebo. The clonotype was recovered from a person between 18 and 59 years old who received the Ad26.COV2.S COVID-19 vaccine or a placebo.

The chain's CDR3 is CASSHMDGDFDEQYF. For the CDR3, the DNA is TGCGCCAGCAGCCACATGGACGGGGATTTCGACGAGCAGTACTTC. This chain connects TRBV5-1 to TRBJ2-7, with a weak D call TRBD2 (5 bases). V lost 4 bases and J lost 5, with 19 bases in between. The CDR3 runs 15 residues. The V gene's germline CDR1 is SGHRS and CDR2 YFSETQ.